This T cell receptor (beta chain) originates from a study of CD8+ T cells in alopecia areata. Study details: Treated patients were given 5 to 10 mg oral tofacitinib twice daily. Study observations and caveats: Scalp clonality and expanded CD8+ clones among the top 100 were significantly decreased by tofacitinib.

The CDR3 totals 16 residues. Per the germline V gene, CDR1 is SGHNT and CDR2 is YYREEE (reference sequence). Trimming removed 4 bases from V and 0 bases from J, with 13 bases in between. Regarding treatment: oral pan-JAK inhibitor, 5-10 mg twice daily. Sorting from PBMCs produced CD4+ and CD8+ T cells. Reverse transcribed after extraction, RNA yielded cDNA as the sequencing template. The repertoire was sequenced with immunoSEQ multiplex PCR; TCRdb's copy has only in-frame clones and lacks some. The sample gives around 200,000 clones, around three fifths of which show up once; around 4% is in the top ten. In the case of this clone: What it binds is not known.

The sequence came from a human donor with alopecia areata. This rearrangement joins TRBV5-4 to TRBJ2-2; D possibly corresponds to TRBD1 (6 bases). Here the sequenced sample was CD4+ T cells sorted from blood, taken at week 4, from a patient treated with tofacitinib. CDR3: CASSPSKGANTGELFF. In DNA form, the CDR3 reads TGTGCCAGCAGCCCGTCCAAGGGGGCGAACACCGGGGAGCTGTTTTTT. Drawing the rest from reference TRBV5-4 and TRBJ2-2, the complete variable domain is ETGVTQSPTHLIKTRGQQVTLRCSSQSGHNTVSWYQQALGQGPQFIFQYYREEENGRGNFPPRFSGLQFPNYSSELNVNALELDDSALYLCASSPSKGANTGELFFGEGSRLTVL.